This T cell receptor beta chain was recovered during a study of T cell responses to AZD1222 COVID-19 vaccine (TCRdb year 2021). General notes on the study: TCR sequencing was performed for 230 to 250 trial participants, of whom 207 were given two doses of AZD1222 and 26 were given two doses of MenACWY control vaccine. Trial participants were enrolled by age into subgroups of 18-55, 56-69 and 70-plus years, and approximately 150, 30 and 60 TCR-sequenced participants, respectively, were included in these subgroups. Overall results and qualifications from the work: Epitopes outside the regions mutated in the B.1.351 and B.1.1.7 variants were reportedly recognized by nearly half of the unique spike-specific TCRs. The 56-69-year group was small, and its depth increase did not reach significance, likely because of low power. The whole spike protein was spanned by vaccine-associated CD4 TCRs, and dominant responses were seen in regions 160-218 and 743-854. A significant rise in spike-specific TCR breadth and depth was observed after two AZD1222 doses relative to day 0 and relative to MenACWY recipients. No day 14 peak-response samples were available, so repertoires were characterized only after the peak T cell response. Conclusions about previously exposed vaccinees are limited, since just 6 or 7 AZD1222 recipients were seropositive for SARS-CoV-2 at baseline. Participants were mostly white British, with more females than males. The authors suggested clonal diversity may have been underestimated.

The CDR3 regions of human TCRbeta chains were analyzed by immunosequencing. The study's own analysis went as follows. TCRs in the repertoires were matched against a reference library of SARS-CoV-2-specific TCRs that had been generated with the MIRA antigen-specificity platform. Breadth was defined as the fraction of unique TCRs that were SARS-CoV-2-associated, and depth was defined as the fraction of total T cells that were SARS-CoV-2-associated. Using the MIRA data, each spike-specific TCR was assigned both to the spike region to which the TCR was reactive and to a CD4 or CD8 class. Log10-transformed breadth and depth values were compared by one-way ANOVA with Sidak's multiple comparisons tests. TCRdb retrieved this table from immuneACCESS and kept in-frame rearrangements only. Not all clones are present; in checked studies, unresolved V genes account for under half, and no reason is known for the remainder. V and J calls and clone size are given by that table; D and trimming were obtained from the DNA. Counted in this sample were tens of thousands of clones; around 90% of them appeared once. The leading ten clones occupy approximately 10% of the sample.

With regard to this clone: No antigen is known for it. No clone much larger than this one lies a single base away; base qualities are absent.

Sample time point, as interpreted from the label and publication: about 28 days (+/-7) after the second vaccine dose. AZD1222 recipients given second doses at about 4 weeks or at about 12 weeks were pooled, since spike-specific TCR depth and breadth were not found to differ between the two schedules. Vaccinee samples were obtained from the UK trials COV001 and COV002, which included a single-blind randomized controlled phase 2/3 trial of AZD1222 (ChAdOx1 nCoV-19) in healthy adults. For TCRbeta chain sequencing, PBMC samples were collected from trial participants at day 0 and at day 28 after the second dose. The source was peripheral blood, collected 28 days after the second AZD1222 dose. The source of this sequence is an adult who received the AZD1222 COVID-19 vaccine.

CDR3 region: CASSPRGASGPSYEQYF. The nucleotides read TGTGCCAGCAGCCCTCGAGGGGCTAGCGGGCCCTCCTACGAGCAGTACTTC. The sequence is built from TRBV28 and TRBJ2-7; 8 middle bases align to TRBD2. Taken from the germline V gene, the CDR1 and CDR2 loops are MDHEN and SYDVKM. V loses 6 bases at its end and J loses 0 bases; junction bases beyond the gene matches: 13. Counted from cysteine to phenylalanine, this CDR3 has 17 amino acids. Only the CDR3 portion is preserved as DNA: 51 bases, with reading frame beginning at the first base. The CDR3 plus the reference TRBV28 and TRBJ2-7 genes for the other parts give the full variable domain: DVKVTQSSRYLVKRTGEKVFLECVQDMDHENMFWYRQDPGLGLRLIYFSYDVKMKEKGDIPEGYSVSREKKERFSLILESASTNQTSMYLCASSPRGASGPSYEQYFGPGTRLTVT.